The TCR beta chain under discussion was sequenced for a study of PD-L1 blockade in urothelial cancer. The overall study: The analyses of blood took place 3 weeks (second dose) and 6 weeks after treatment start.

Repertoires were generated with immunoSEQ multiplex PCR, while TCRdb's copy carries only in-frame clones and drops some. The sample holds tens of thousands of clones, 60% to 80% seen once. The V gene lost 6 bases and the J gene lost 4 bases, with 8 bases spanning the gap. The CDR3 spans 12 residues. CDR1 and CDR2 from the germline V gene are LGHNT and FRNRAP. The receptor comes from a man aged 65 to 79 with urothelial cancer. The rearrangement links TRBV12-5 to TRBJ2-3, with D unclear. The sample in question was PBMCs, obtained around atezolizumab (anti-PD-L1) treatment. DNA for the CDR3: TGTGCTAGTGGCGCGGATTCAGATACGCAGTATTTT. It translates to CASGADSDTQYF.